The 21 T cell receptor beta chains given below trace back to one sample, sequenced in a study of cytomegalovirus exposure and HLA in healthy donors. In the PCR, 60 Vbeta and 13 Jbeta primers were used. Produced via immunoSEQ multiplex PCR; TCRdb's table is partial and in-frame only. The repertoire includes about 130,000 clones, less than 85% of them detected once, and around 18% sits in the top ten. The sequenced sample was PBMCs. These receptors came from a man aged 18-30 years in good health and CMV-seropositive.

V and J are TRBV19 and TRBJ1-2; a weak D match, TRBD1 (6 bases). From germline, CDR1 is LNHDA and CDR2 SQIVND (reference sequence). The CDR3 is 12 residues long. The V end lost 6 bases, the J end lost 3 bases, and 8 bases lay between the germline ends. Here the CDR3 reads CASSRQDYGYTF. CDR3 nucleotides: TGTGCCAGTAGCAGACAGGACTATGGCTACACCTTC.

This sequence joins TRBV10-3 and TRBJ2-7; D call uncertain. Germline V CDR1 and CDR2: ENHRY, SYGVKD. Trimming removed 0 bases at V and 3 bases at J, with 9 bases between. The CDR3 sequence is 14 residues long. CDR3 bases: TGTGCCATCAGTGAGTCTGGCACCAGCTACGAGCAGTACTTC. This codes for CAISESGTSYEQYF.

V gene TRBV7-3 combines with J gene TRBJ2-1, with 9 positions matching TRBD2. Germline V gene lookup returns CDR1 SGHTA and CDR2 FQGTGA. Unmatched junction bases numbered 2, after V lost 5 bases and J lost 0 bases. This CDR3 is 15 amino acids long. Here the CDR3 DNA reads TGTGCCAGCAGCGTAGCGGGGGCCTCCTACAATGAGCAGTTCTTC. Protein product: CASSVAGASYNEQFF.

The chain uses TRBV2 and TRBJ1-5; D uncertain. CDR3 length: 16 residues. From germline, CDR1 is SNHLY and CDR2 FYNNEI. V was trimmed by 5 bases and J by 0 bases, leaving 14 bases between them. CDR3 residues: CASSFGLVYSNQPQHF. CDR3 nucleotides: TGTGCCAGCAGTTTCGGACTGGTTTATAGCAATCAGCCCCAGCATTTT.

V is TRBV18 and J is TRBJ1-4; 8 nucleotides match TRBD1. V lost 6 bases to trimming and J lost 0 bases; unmatched junction nucleotides: 6. The germline V gene has CDR1 KGHSH and CDR2 LQKENI. There are 16 residues in the CDR3. CDR3 bases: TGTGCCAGCTCGACTGGACAGGGCGCAACTAATGAAAAACTGTTTTTT. Its translation: CASSTGQGATNEKLFF.

This sequence joins TRBV19 and TRBJ1-5, with 8 bases identical to TRBD1. The CDR3 sequence is 16 residues long. The germline CDR1 and CDR2 sequences are LNHDA and SQIVND (reference sequence). With V trimmed by 7 bases and J by 1 base, 9 bases remained unmatched. CDR3 residues: CASTPTGVVSNQPQHF. The CDR3 nucleotides read TGTGCCAGTACTCCGACAGGGGTGGTGAGCAATCAGCCCCAGCATTTT.

The genes are TRBV27 and TRBJ1-5, with 9 bases that match TRBD1. Trimming at V came to 6 bases and at J to 0 bases, leaving 3 bases not matched to a gene. In germline, CDR1 is MNHEY, CDR2 SMNVEV (reference sequence). CDR3 length equals 15 residues. The CDR3 coding sequence is TGTGCCAGCAGGGGACAGGGTCGTAGCAATCAGCCCCAGCATTTT. Translation: CASRGQGRSNQPQHF.

The chain links TRBV5-6 to TRBJ2-2, with D possibly TRBD2 on 5 matching bases. V was cut by 0 bases and J by 5 bases, with 17 bases left in between. This CDR3 has 17 amino acids. From germline, CDR1 is SGHDT and CDR2 YYEEEE. The CDR3 loop is CASSLAVASEVTGELFF. The DNA of the CDR3 is TGTGCCAGCAGCTTGGCAGTCGCGTCGGAGGTGACCGGGGAGCTGTTTTTT.

V usage is TRBV6-4 and J usage is TRBJ1-6; 8 positions match TRBD1. CDR3 size: 14 residues. Germline V gene data show CDR1 as MRHNA and CDR2 as SNTAGT. Trimming cost V 6 bases and J 10 bases; bases outside gene matches: 8. CDR3 region: CASSFRDRLSPLHF. CDR3 sequence (DNA): TGTGCCAGCAGCTTCCGGGACAGGCTGTCACCCCTCCACTTT.

This clone has only one observation. This sequence joins TRBV2 and TRBJ1-2, with 10 bases identical to TRBD1. From germline, CDR1 is SNHLY and CDR2 FYNNEI. After removal of 5 bases from V and 5 bases from J, the junction contained 11 bases not matched to a gene. The CDR3 length is 16 residues. The CDR3 nucleotides read TGTGCCAGCAGTAGTACCGGGACAGGGGCGAATTATGGCTACACCTTC. Amino acid sequence: CASSSTGTGANYGYTF.

This chain links TRBV30 with TRBJ2-1; 7 bases match TRBD1. Unmatched junction bases numbered 6, after V lost 2 bases and J lost 5 bases. Per the germline V gene, CDR1 is GTSNPN and CDR2 is SVGIG (reference sequence). CDR3 size: 14 residues. CDR3 DNA sequence: TGTGCCTGGAGTAAGGGGGCTGGGGACAATGAGCAGTTCTTC. It encodes CAWSKGAGDNEQFF.

This clone was picked up one time. The sample holds other DNA sequences that translate to the same CDR3. The V call is TRBV28, the J call TRBJ2-2; TRBD2 might be the D (5 bases). Germline V CDR1 and CDR2: MDHEN, SYDVKM. V lost 3 bases to trimming and J lost 5 bases, with 7 bases between them. This CDR3 is 13 amino acids long. The CDR3 loop reads CASSFRGTGELFF. The CDR3 DNA reads TGTGCCAGCAGTTTTCGGGGTACCGGGGAGCTGTTTTTT.

This chain connects TRBV6-1 to TRBJ1-5; D is unresolved. CDR1 is MNHNS and CDR2 is SASEGT in the germline V gene. This CDR3 contains 15 residues. The V end lost 3 bases, the J end lost 1 base, and 10 bases lay between the germline ends. Here the CDR3 reads CASSDEGNSNQPQHF. CDR3 in DNA: TGTGCCAGCAGTGATGAGGGAAACAGCAATCAGCCCCAGCATTTT.

The chain is built from TRBV19 and TRBJ2-5; TRBD2 matches at 7 bases. CDR1 and CDR2 from the germline V gene are LNHDA and SQIVND (reference sequence). The CDR3 is 15 amino acids. V gave up 5 bases and J gave up 5 bases; unmatched junction bases: 11. CDR3 sequence: CASSGLGLGLETQYF. Written as DNA, the CDR3 is TGTGCCAGTAGTGGCCTCGGACTAGGTTTGGAGACCCAGTACTTC. The whole variable domain, filled in from reference TRBV19 and TRBJ2-5, reads DGGITQSPKYLFRKEGQNVTLSCEQNLNHDAMYWYRQDPGQGLRLIYYSQIVNDFQKGDIAEGYSVSREKKESFPLTVTSAQKNPTAFYLCASSGLGLGLETQYFGPGTRLLVL.

The rearrangement links TRBV5-4 to TRBJ1-1; D is undetermined. The CDR3 sequence is 14 residues long. From germline, CDR1 is SGHNT and CDR2 YYREEE (reference sequence). Trimming pared 0 bases from V and 1 base from J, leaving 7 bases between. CDR3 amino acids: CASSLGGQNTEAFF. The CDR3 coding sequence is TGTGCCAGCAGCTTGGGCGGGCAGAACACTGAAGCTTTCTTT. The full variable domain, its missing parts supplied by reference TRBV5-4 and TRBJ1-1, is ETGVTQSPTHLIKTRGQQVTLRCSSQSGHNTVSWYQQALGQGPQFIFQYYREEENGRGNFPPRFSGLQFPNYSSELNVNALELDDSALYLCASSLGGQNTEAFFGQGTRLTVV.

This sequence joins TRBV6-5 and TRBJ2-7; 8 nucleotides line up with TRBD2. Germline-derived CDR1 and CDR2 are MNHEY and SVGAGI. This CDR3 is 16 amino acids long. With V trimmed by 0 bases and J by 6 bases, 10 bases remained unmatched. CDR3 DNA sequence: TGTGCCAGCAGTTACTCGTTAGCGGGGACGCCTCTCGAGCAGTACTTC. The encoded protein is CASSYSLAGTPLEQYF.

The V and J genes are TRBV2 and TRBJ2-5, with a weak D call TRBD1 (7 bases). V shed 8 bases and J shed 1 base, with 14 bases lying between them. The CDR3 runs to 14 residues. Germline values: CDR1 SNHLY, CDR2 FYNNEI. CDR3 nucleotides: TGTGCCAGCTCATTCCAGGGGGGCCAAGAGACCCAGTACTTC. It is translated as CASSFQGGQETQYF. Variable domain in full (rest from reference TRBV2 and TRBJ2-5): EPEVTQTPSHQVTQMGQEVILRCVPISNHLYFYWYRQILGQKVEFLVSFYNNEISEKSEIFDDQFSVERPDGSNFTLKIRSTKLEDSAMYFCASSFQGGQETQYFGPGTRLLVL.

This chain uses TRBV12-2 with TRBJ2-1; whether TRBD2, the table's D call, matches the DNA was not checked. TRBV12-2 is assigned pseudogene status. The CDR3 has 18 residues. The CDR3 loop is CASRLGGPELAGTNEQFF. In DNA, the CDR3 is TGTGCAAGTCGCTTAGGGGGGCCGGAATTAGCGGGGACCAATGAGCAGTTCTTC.

The rearrangement joins TRBV5-8 to TRBJ2-7, with 12 bases lining up with TRBD2. The germline gives CDR1 SGHTS, CDR2 YDEGEE. This CDR3 is built from 16 residues. The junction had 9 bases not matched to a gene; V was cut back by 5 bases and J by 3 bases. The CDR3 is CASSLGLAGSSYEQYF. The CDR3 nucleotides are TGTGCCAGCAGTTTAGGACTAGCGGGGAGTAGCTACGAGCAGTACTTC.

The rearrangement uses TRBV18 and TRBJ2-1, with 7 bases identical to TRBD1. Germline values: CDR1 KGHSH, CDR2 LQKENI. The CDR3 runs 16 residues. Trimming removed 3 bases from V and 7 bases from J; junction bases left unmatched: 12. The CDR3 loop reads CASSPQRGGRGNEQFF. CDR3 DNA sequence: TGTGCCAGCTCACCTCAACGAGGGGGCCGAGGGAATGAGCAGTTCTTC.

The V gene is TRBV19, the J gene TRBJ2-2; D may be TRBD1 (5 bases). Trimming pared 1 base from V and 9 bases from J, leaving 9 bases between. Germline assignment: CDR1 LNHDA and CDR2 SQIVND (reference sequence). The CDR3 contains 13 residues. The CDR3 region is CASSIGTGRELFF. CDR3 nucleotide sequence: TGTGCCAGTAGTATAGGTACAGGCCGGGAGCTGTTTTTT.